The 22 T cell receptor beta chains reported below all come from one sample, sequenced in a study of OX40 agonist ivuxolimab in advanced cancers. Using immunoSEQ multiplex PCR, the repertoire was profiled, and TCRdb retains in-frame clones only, with some absent. The data hold 94,000 or so clones, with approximately 80% observed a single time. Sequencing was performed on CD4+ or CD8+ T cells sorted from blood, taken in a trial of the OX40 agonist ivuxolimab. All receptors derive from an adult with an advanced solid tumor such as melanoma, head and neck, liver or kidney cancer.

The chain joins TRBV5-6 to TRBJ1-5, with 9 bases aligning to TRBD1. The V segment lost 3 bases and the J segment 5 bases; nucleotides outside the gene matches: 3. Germline assignment: CDR1 SGHDT and CDR2 YYEEEE. This CDR3 spans 14 amino acids. This CDR3 reads CASSSTGGYQPQHF. The CDR3 region has the DNA TGTGCCAGCAGCTCTACAGGGGGCTATCAGCCCCAGCATTTT.

The V gene is TRBV29-1, the J gene TRBJ2-1; TRBD1 matches at 11 bases. The V segment lost 7 bases and the J segment 2 bases; nucleotides outside the gene matches: 1. Germline-derived CDR1 and CDR2 are SQVTM and ANQGSEA. The length of the CDR3 is 13 residues. The CDR3: CSGTGGAYNEQFF. CDR3 DNA: TGCAGCGGGACAGGGGGCGCCTACAATGAGCAGTTCTTC.

The chain has TRBV5-4 and TRBJ2-2, with D possibly TRBD2 on 6 matching bases. Germline values: CDR1 SGHNT, CDR2 YYREEE (reference sequence). CDR3 length: 15 residues. Trimming cost V 5 bases and J 7 bases, with 18 bases left between them. The CDR3: CASSLARGLGGELFF. The CDR3 bases are TGTGCCAGCAGTCTAGCGCGTGGGCTTGGCGGGGAGCTGTTTTTT.

V and J are TRBV7-8 and TRBJ2-7; D might be TRBD1 (5 bases). Trimming stripped 5 bases from V and 7 bases from J, with 12 bases between. Germline V CDR1 and CDR2: SGHVS, FQNEAQ. This CDR3 region has 12 residues. CDR3 residues: CASSQGVGEQYF. CDR3 sequence (DNA): TGTGCCAGCAGCCAAGGGGTAGGTGAGCAGTACTTC.

The chain links TRBV5-4 to TRBJ1-2; no firm D call. Trimming pared 0 bases from V and 6 bases from J, leaving 12 bases between. The CDR3 totals 14 residues. Germline V gene sequence: CDR1 SGHNT, CDR2 YYREEE (reference sequence). Here the CDR3 DNA reads TGTGCCAGCAGCTTGGGACTTACTGACGATGGCTACACCTTC. Protein: CASSLGLTDDGYTF.

The chain couples TRBV5-1 to TRBJ1-1; 11 positions match TRBD1. CDR3 length: 16 residues. Trimming took 0 bases from V and 6 from J; bases not matched to a gene: 7. CDR1 is SGHRS, CDR2 YFSETQ, per germline. The CDR3: CASSLARTGGVAEAFF. The DNA of the CDR3 is TGCGCCAGCAGCTTGGCCAGGACAGGGGGCGTCGCTGAAGCTTTCTTT.

The rearrangement uses TRBV28 and TRBJ2-7; tentatively, D is TRBD1 (5 bases). This CDR3 has 15 residues. From germline, CDR1 is MDHEN and CDR2 SYDVKM. Trimming removed 2 bases from V and 0 bases from J, with 11 bases in between. The CDR3 nucleotides read TGTGCCAGCAGTTTAAGGGGCAGACACTCCTACGAGCAGTACTTC. This sequence encodes CASSLRGRHSYEQYF.

This clone was recorded at least ten times. Different DNA sequences within this sample yield the same CDR3. The V and J genes are TRBV4-1 and TRBJ1-5; the D is unclear. V lost 0 bases and J lost 0, with 6 bases in between. CDR1 MGHRA and CDR2 YSYEKL come from the germline V gene. The CDR3 sequence is 15 residues long. CDR3 sequence reads: CASSQDWVSNQPQHF. As DNA, the CDR3 is TGCGCCAGCAGCCAAGATTGGGTTAGCAATCAGCCCCAGCATTTT.

The rearrangement joins TRBV7-3 to TRBJ2-5; 11 bases match TRBD1. From germline, CDR1 is SGHTA and CDR2 FQGTGA. The CDR3 extends over 15 amino acids. V shed 5 bases, J shed 5 bases, and the junction held 7 bases outside the gene matches. The CDR3 nucleotides read TGTGCCAGCAGCCCGGACAGGGGGCGCAGGGAGACCCAGTACTTC. Amino acids: CASSPDRGRRETQYF.

The count of this clone is one. This sequence joins TRBV2 and TRBJ2-7; TRBD1 agrees at 10 bases. This CDR3 contains 16 residues. The trim removed 5 bases at V and 0 bases at J, leaving 7 bases unmatched. CDR1 is SNHLY and CDR2 is FYNNEI in the germline V gene. The CDR3 loop is CASSYGRDRGSYEQYV. DNA for the CDR3: TGTGCCAGCAGTTACGGCCGGGACAGGGGCTCCTACGAGCAGTACGTC.

This rearrangement joins TRBV10-1 to TRBJ1-5; D uncertain. Looked up from germline, CDR1 is WNHNN and CDR2 is SYGVQD (reference sequence). There are 14 residues in the CDR3. The germline V and J ends were trimmed by 5 bases and 4 bases, with 12 bases remaining between them. The CDR3 is CASSNGNSNQPQHF. The CDR3 bases are TGCGCCAGCAGTAACGGAAACTCAAATCAGCCCCAGCATTTT.

Worth noting for this clone: It is unclear where the CDR3 begins or ends on the DNA, so no DNA is shown, and the CDR3 is as TCRdb lists it. The J gene is TRBJ2-5, the V gene TRBV7-6. Counting both end residues, the CDR3 totals 13 amino acids. Germline loops: CDR1 SGHVS, CDR2 FNYEAQ. This CDR3 reads CASSFGNGETQYF.

The rearrangement joins TRBV10-3 to TRBJ1-2; D gene uncertain. The CDR3 totals 12 residues. Trimming took 6 bases from V and 2 from J, leaving 7 bases between them. Per the germline V gene, CDR1 is ENHRY and CDR2 is SYGVKD. CDR3 in DNA: TGTGCCATCAGGGAGACAAACTATGGCTACACCTTC. Amino acid sequence: CAIRETNYGYTF.

The chain recombines TRBV19 with TRBJ1-2; a possible D gene is TRBD1 (5 bases). V lost 7 bases and J 2 bases, leaving 20 bases between the germline ends. The CDR3 is 16 residues long. Germline values: CDR1 LNHDA, CDR2 SQIVND (reference sequence). CDR3 nucleotide sequence: TGTGCCAGTATACCGGACGCTGGGGGAACGAACTATGGCTACACCTTC. Amino acid sequence: CASIPDAGGTNYGYTF.

This clone was observed a handful of times. The CDR3 is CASSPNHNYGYTF. The CDR3 DNA is TGTGCCAGCAGTCCTAACCATAACTATGGCTACACCTTC. V and J are TRBV27 and TRBJ1-2; no definite D call. V was clipped by 5 bases and J by 1 base, with 8 bases between them. This CDR3 is 13 amino acids long. Germline values: CDR1 MNHEY, CDR2 SMNVEV (reference sequence).

V gene TRBV11-2 combines with J gene TRBJ2-2; 13 nucleotides match TRBD2. This CDR3 spans 16 amino acids. CDR1 SGHAT and CDR2 FQNNGV come from the germline V gene. J lost 5 bases, V lost 5 bases, and 5 bases had no gene match. CDR3 loop: CASSGRLAGGTGELFF. As DNA, the CDR3 is TGTGCCAGCAGCGGAAGACTAGCGGGGGGTACCGGGGAGCTGTTTTTT.

This sequence joins TRBV19 and TRBJ1-1, with D tentatively TRBD1 (6 bases). Per germline, CDR1 LNHDA and CDR2 SQIVND (reference sequence). The CDR3 consists of 14 residues. Deletions cut 5 bases from V and 3 bases from J, with 13 bases between. CDR3 nucleotide sequence: TGTGCCAGTAGTCGGTCAAGGGGGTACACTGAAGCTTTCTTT. Translation: CASSRSRGYTEAFF.

The chain recombines TRBV29-1 with TRBJ2-7; D is unclear. Germline-derived CDR1 and CDR2 are SQVTM and ANQGSEA. Trimming removed 4 bases from V and 2 bases from J, with 6 bases in between. There are 11 residues in the CDR3. CDR3 protein: CSVAQPYEQYF. The CDR3 bases are TGCAGCGTTGCTCAGCCCTACGAGCAGTACTTC.

This chain links TRBV7-2 with TRBJ2-2; 9 positions agree with TRBD2. Losses at the gene ends were 1 base for V and 5 bases for J; bases not matched to a gene: 5. Per germline, CDR1 SGHTA and CDR2 FQGNSA. The CDR3 covers 16 residues. The CDR3 DNA sequence: TGTGCCAGCAGCTTAGGGTTAGCGGGGGAGACCGGGGAGCTGTTTTTT. It yields the protein CASSLGLAGETGELFF.

The chain carries TRBV23-1 and TRBJ1-1; D is unclear. TRBV23-1 belongs to the ORF category, with a function that is uncertain. The CDR3 length is 12 residues. The germline V and J ends were trimmed by 4 bases and 11 bases, with 14 bases remaining between them. CDR3 nucleotide sequence: TGCGCCAGCAGTCGACCCCATACGGAGGCTTTCTTT. This sequence encodes CASSRPHTEAFF.

The chain recombines TRBV2 with TRBJ2-3; TRBD1 agrees at 7 bases. V lost 4 bases and J lost 2; bases outside the gene matches: 6. CDR1 is SNHLY and CDR2 is FYNNEI in the germline V gene. CDR3 length: 15 amino acids. As DNA, the CDR3 is TGTGCCAGCAGTGTACAGGGGCCAAACACAGATACGCAGTATTTT. Its protein is CASSVQGPNTDTQYF.

The chain recombines TRBV10-2 with TRBJ2-5; D unclear. This CDR3 contains 11 residues. CDR1 and CDR2 from the germline V gene are WSHSY and SAAADI. Trimming left V 6 bases short and J 4 bases short, with 6 bases between. CDR3 in DNA: TGCGCCAGCAGCTTTTCAGAGACCCAGTACTTC. As protein: CASSFSETQYF.